The clone carrying this T cell receptor beta chain was seen a handful of times. Its target is unknown. This entry is derived from a study of blood T cells in healthy people across ages. Whole-study results and caveats: Expanded clonotype changes were possibly confounded by unknown donor CMV status.

The CDR3 has 12 residues. The ends lost 8 bases at V and 3 bases at J; junction bases unmatched: 1. Per germline, CDR1 LNHNV and CDR2 YYDKDF (reference sequence). For the second PCR, which ran for about 6 to 12 cycles, a sample-barcoded 5' primer and a J-beta primer mix were used. MiXCR was run by TCRdb on the 5' RACE reads, yielding one entry per CDR3 protein. The sample holds some 1.1 million distinct CDR3 sequences; under 40% are singletons and the top ten take approximately 14%. The chain links TRBV15 to TRBJ2-1; 7 bases fit TRBD1. The sequence derives from a man younger than 35 in good health. Material: blood. In DNA, the CDR3 is TGTGCCACCGGACAGGACTACAATGAGCAGTTCTTC. It is translated as CATGQDYNEQFF.